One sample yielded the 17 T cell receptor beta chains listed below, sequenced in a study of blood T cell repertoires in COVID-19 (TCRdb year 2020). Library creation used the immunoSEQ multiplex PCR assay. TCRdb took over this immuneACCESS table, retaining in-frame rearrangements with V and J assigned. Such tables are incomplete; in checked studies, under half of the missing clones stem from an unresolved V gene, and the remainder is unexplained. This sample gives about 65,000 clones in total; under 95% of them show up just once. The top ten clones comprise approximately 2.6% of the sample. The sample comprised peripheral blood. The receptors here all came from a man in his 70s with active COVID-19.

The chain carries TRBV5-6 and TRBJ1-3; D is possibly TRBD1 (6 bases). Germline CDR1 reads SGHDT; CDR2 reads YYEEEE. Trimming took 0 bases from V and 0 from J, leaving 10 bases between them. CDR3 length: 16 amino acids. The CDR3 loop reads CASSLVGQRSGNTIYF. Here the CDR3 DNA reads TGTGCCAGCAGCTTGGTGGGACAACGCTCTGGAAACACCATATATTTT.

In DNA form, the CDR3 reads TGTGCCAGCAGTGAACCCGGAGGGACAGGTTCTGAAGCTTTCTTT. Amino acids: CASSEPGGTGSEAFF. This chain links TRBV6-1 with TRBJ1-1; 8 nucleotides agree with TRBD1. V lost 2 bases to trimming and J lost 6 bases; unmatched junction nucleotides: 8. The V gene's germline CDR1 is MNHNS and CDR2 SASEGT. The CDR3 sequence is 15 residues long.

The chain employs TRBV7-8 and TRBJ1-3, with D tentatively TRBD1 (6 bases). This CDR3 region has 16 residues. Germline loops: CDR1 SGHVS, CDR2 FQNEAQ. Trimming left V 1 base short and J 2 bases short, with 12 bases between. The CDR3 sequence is CASSLEGERAGNTIYF. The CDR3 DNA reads TGTGCCAGCAGCTTAGAGGGGGAGAGGGCTGGAAACACCATATATTTT.

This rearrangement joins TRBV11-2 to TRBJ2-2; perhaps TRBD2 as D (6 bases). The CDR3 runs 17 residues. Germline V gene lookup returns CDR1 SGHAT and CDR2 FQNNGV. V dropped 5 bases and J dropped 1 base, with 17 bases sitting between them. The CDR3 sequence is CASSRRLAPQNTGELFF. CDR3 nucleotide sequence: TGTGCCAGCAGCAGGCGGCTAGCGCCACAGAACACCGGGGAGCTGTTTTTT.

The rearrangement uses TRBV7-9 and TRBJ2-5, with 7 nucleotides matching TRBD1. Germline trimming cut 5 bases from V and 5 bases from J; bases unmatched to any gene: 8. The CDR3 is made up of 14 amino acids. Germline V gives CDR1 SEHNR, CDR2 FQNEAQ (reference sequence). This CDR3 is CASSIQGTGETQYF. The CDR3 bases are TGTGCCAGCAGCATACAGGGGACCGGGGAGACCCAGTACTTC.

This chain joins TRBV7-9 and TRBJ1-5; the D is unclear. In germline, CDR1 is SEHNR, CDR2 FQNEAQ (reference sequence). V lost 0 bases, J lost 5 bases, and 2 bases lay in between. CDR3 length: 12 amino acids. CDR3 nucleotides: TGTGCCAGCAGCTTAGCCGATCAGCCCCAGCATTTT. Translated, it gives CASSLADQPQHF.

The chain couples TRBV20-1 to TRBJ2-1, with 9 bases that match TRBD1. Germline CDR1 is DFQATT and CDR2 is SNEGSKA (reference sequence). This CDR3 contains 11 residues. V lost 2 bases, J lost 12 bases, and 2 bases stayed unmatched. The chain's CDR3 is CSARRGQGQFF. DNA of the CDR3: TGCAGTGCTAGACGGGGACAGGGGCAGTTCTTC.

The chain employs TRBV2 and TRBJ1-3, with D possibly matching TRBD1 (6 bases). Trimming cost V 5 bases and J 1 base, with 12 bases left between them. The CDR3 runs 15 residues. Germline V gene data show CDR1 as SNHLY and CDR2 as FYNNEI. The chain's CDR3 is CASSPRGASGNTIYF. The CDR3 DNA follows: TGTGCCAGCAGTCCCCGGGGGGCATCTGGAAACACCATATATTTT.

The CDR3: CASSLTPRTGEQYF. The CDR3 nucleotides are TGTGCCAGCAGTTTAACTCCCCGGACTGGCGAGCAGTACTTC. This chain links TRBV27 with TRBJ2-7, with D possibly being TRBD2 (5 bases). Looked up from germline, CDR1 is MNHEY and CDR2 is SMNVEV (reference sequence). The CDR3 length is 14 residues. V dropped 2 bases and J dropped 6 bases, with 14 bases sitting between them.

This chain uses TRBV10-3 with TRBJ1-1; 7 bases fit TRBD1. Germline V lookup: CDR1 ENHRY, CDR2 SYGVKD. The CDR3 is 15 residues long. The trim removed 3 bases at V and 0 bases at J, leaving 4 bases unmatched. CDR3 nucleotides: TGTGCCATCAGTGAAGGGCAGGGGGTGAACACTGAAGCTTTCTTT. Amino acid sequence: CAISEGQGVNTEAFF.

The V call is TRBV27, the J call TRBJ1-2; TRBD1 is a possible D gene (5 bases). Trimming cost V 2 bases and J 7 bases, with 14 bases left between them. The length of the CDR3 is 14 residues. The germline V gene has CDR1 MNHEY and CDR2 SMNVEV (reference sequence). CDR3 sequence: CASSLGAPLVGYTF. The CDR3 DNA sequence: TGTGCCAGCAGTTTAGGGGCGCCTCTGGTTGGCTACACCTTC.

The CDR3 reads CASSPSISYEQYV. CDR3 in DNA: TGTGCCAGCTCACCGAGCATCTCTTACGAGCAGTACGTC. The chain has TRBV18 and TRBJ2-7; D unresolved. The CDR3 is made up of 13 amino acids. The V gene lost 3 bases and the J gene lost 4 bases, with 10 bases spanning the gap. From germline, CDR1 is KGHSH and CDR2 LQKENI.

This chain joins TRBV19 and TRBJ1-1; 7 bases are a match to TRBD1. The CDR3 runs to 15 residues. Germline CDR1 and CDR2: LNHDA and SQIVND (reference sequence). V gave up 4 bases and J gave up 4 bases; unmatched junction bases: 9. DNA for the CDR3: TGTGCCAGTAGTACAACACAGGGGTGGAGCACTGAAGCTTTCTTT. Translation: CASSTTQGWSTEAFF.

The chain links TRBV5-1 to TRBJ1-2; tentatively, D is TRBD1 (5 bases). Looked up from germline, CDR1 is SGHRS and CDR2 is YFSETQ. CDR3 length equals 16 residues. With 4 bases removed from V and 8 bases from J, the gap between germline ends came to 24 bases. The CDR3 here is CASSDGGFGGISGYTF. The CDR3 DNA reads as TGCGCCAGCAGCGACGGAGGTTTTGGGGGGATATCGGGCTACACCTTC. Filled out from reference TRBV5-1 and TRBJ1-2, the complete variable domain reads KAGVTQTPRYLIKTRGQQVTLSCSPISGHRSVSWYQQTPGQGLQFLFEYFSETQRNKGNFPGRFSGRQFSNSRSEMNVSTLELGDSALYLCASSDGGFGGISGYTFGSGTRLTVV.

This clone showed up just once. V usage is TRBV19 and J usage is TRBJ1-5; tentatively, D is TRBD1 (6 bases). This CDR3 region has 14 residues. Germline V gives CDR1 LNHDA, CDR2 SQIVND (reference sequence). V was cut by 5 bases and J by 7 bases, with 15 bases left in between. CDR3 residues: CASSATGEGQPQHF. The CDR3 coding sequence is TGTGCCAGTAGTGCGACAGGAGAAGGGCAGCCCCAGCATTTT.

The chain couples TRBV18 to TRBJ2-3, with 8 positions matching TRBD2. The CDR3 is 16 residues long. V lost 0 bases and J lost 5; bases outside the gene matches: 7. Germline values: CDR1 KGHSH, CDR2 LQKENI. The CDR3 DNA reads TGTGCCAGCTCACCACCGACCGGGGGGGGTATAGATACGCAGTATTTT. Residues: CASSPPTGGGIDTQYF.

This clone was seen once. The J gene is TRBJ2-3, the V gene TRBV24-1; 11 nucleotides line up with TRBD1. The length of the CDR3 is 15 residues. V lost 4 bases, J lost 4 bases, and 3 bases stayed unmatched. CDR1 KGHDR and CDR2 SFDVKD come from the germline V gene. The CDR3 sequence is CATSDTGQGADTQYF. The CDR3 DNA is TGTGCCACCAGTGACACGGGACAGGGGGCAGATACGCAGTATTTT.